This T cell receptor beta chain originates from a study of a mutant IDH1 vaccine in newly diagnosed glioma. The wider study: Earlier care involved radiotherapy, temozolomide, or both, and the majority received both.

Sequencing used immunoSEQ multiplex PCR; TCRdb keeps in-frame clones, though not all of them. The top ten hold over 6% of the sample, which has around 32,000 clones, approximately 80% seen once. Note on this clone: The antigen remains unidentified.

V shed 4 bases and J 0 bases; nucleotides not matched to a gene: 2. The germline V gene encodes CDR1 LNHDA and CDR2 SQIVND (reference sequence). The CDR3 sequence is 17 residues long. Time point meaning: week 35, safety follow-up. Topical imiquimod accompanied each vaccine dose, which consisted of 300 ug of mutant IDH1 20-mer peptide. The sequencing used PBMCs, collected from a glioma patient whose treatment included an IDH1 peptide vaccine. The chain uses TRBV19 and TRBJ2-1; 14 positions agree with TRBD2. This receptor was taken from a woman aged 18-35 years with glioma. The CDR3 bases are TGTGCCAGTAGTAGCGGGACTAGCGGGAGCTCCTACAATGAGCAGTTCTTC. Translated, it gives CASSSGTSGSSYNEQFF.